This TCR beta chain was captured in a study of regulatory T cells in long-lasting Graves disease. Described time point: persistent/refractory GD, antithyroid drugs over 5 years with positive TRAb. PBMCs were the source of the RNA used for TCR sequencing. From an endocrinology department in Xi'an, China, came the patients. This clonotype was detected ten times or more. Its target is not known. The junction and the germline gene differ at one end; a read error may be behind it. The CDR3 covers 17 residues. Germline V gene lookup returns CDR1 DFQATT and CDR2 SNEGSKA (reference sequence). Investigators prepared the TCR beta libraries by applying iRepertoire HTBI primers and Arm-PCR of CDR3 regions. TCRdb independently ran MiXCR on the multiplex PCR reads; one entry per CDR3 protein. Of a few hundred thousand distinct CDR3 sequences detected, around 20% appear once; the ten largest clones hold 26%. General study findings and limits: Relative to newly diagnosed Graves' patients, persistent ones had lower TCR diversity.

This chain joins TRBV20-1 and TRBJ1-5; 7 bases are shared with TRBD1. The clonotype originates from a female donor with Graves disease. The sample was peripheral blood mononuclear cells (PBMCs), taken when the disease was refractory, from a patient treated with antithyroid drugs. The CDR3 DNA follows: TGCAGCGCTACTAATCCCTTGGGACAGTATAGCAATCAGCCCCAGCATTTT. Amino acid sequence: CSATNPLGQYSNQPQHF.